A single sample is the source of the 18 T cell receptor beta chains below, sequenced in a study of molecular identifiers for immune sequencing clone quantification. TCRdb re-called the PCR reads through MiXCR, storing one row per CDR3 protein. The sample has tens of thousands of distinct CDR3 sequences, about a sixth seen once. The specimen sequenced was naive CD8+ T cells from blood, with Jurkat cell RNA spiked in. Subset given: FACS-sorted CD8+CD4-CCR7+CD45RA+ naive T cells. These receptors originate from a human donor in good health. Some libraries in this study had Jurkat cell RNA spiked in.

Note on this clonotype: A much larger clonotype is one base distant, so this may be a read error. This rearrangement joins TRBV29-1 to TRBJ2-3, with D possibly TRBD2 on 5 matching bases. V was pared by 6 bases and J by 10 bases, with 23 bases between. The CDR3 totals 14 residues. Germline V gives CDR1 SQVTM, CDR2 ANQGSEA. The CDR3 nucleotides are TGCAGCGTCAGAGATAGTTCCGGACTTCTAGCGCAGTATTTT. Translation: CSVRDSSGLLAQYF.

This clonotype was seen at least ten times. The chain links TRBV24-1 to TRBJ1-2; D is uncertain. Trimming shortened V by 2 bases and J by 4 bases, and 7 bases separated the two germline ends. The CDR3 has 13 amino acids. Germline V gives CDR1 KGHDR, CDR2 SFDVKD. CDR3 sequence: CATSDWNGYGYTF. The CDR3 coding sequence is TGTGCCACCAGTGATTGGAACGGCTATGGCTACACCTTC.

This clonotype was observed many times. CDR3 DNA: TGTGCCAGTAGTGTTACACCCTACGAGCAGTACTTC. Encoded protein: CASSVTPYEQYF. The gene calls are TRBV19 and TRBJ2-7, with no clear D. V lost 5 bases and J 2 bases, leaving 7 bases between the germline ends. CDR3 length equals 12 residues. Germline V CDR1 and CDR2: LNHDA, SQIVND (reference sequence).

Of note for this clonotype: A much larger clone lies one base from this, so it may be a read error. The chain couples TRBV19 to TRBJ2-3; D gene uncertain. The CDR3 is made up of 14 amino acids. CDR1 is LNHDA and CDR2 is SQIVND in the germline V gene (reference sequence). Here the CDR3 reads CASSIALDTDTQCF. The CDR3 DNA reads as TGTGCCAGTAGTATAGCGCTTGACACAGATACGCAGTGTTTT.

This clonotype occurred many times. The chain is built from TRBV3-1 and TRBJ2-5; D gene ambiguous. This CDR3 has 16 residues. Looked up from germline, CDR1 is LGHDT and CDR2 is YNNKEL (reference sequence). V lost 5 bases and J lost 2, with 18 bases in between. In DNA form, the CDR3 reads TGTGCCAGCAGCAATCCTACCCGGACCCCACAAGAGACCCAGTACTTC. Its protein is CASSNPTRTPQETQYF.

The chain links TRBV2 to TRBJ2-7, with unresolved D. The germline V and J ends were trimmed by 4 bases and 5 bases, with 3 bases remaining between them. This CDR3 spans 10 amino acids. CDR1 is SNHLY, CDR2 FYNNEI, per germline. This chain's CDR3 is CASSVDEQYF. In nucleotides, the CDR3 is TGTGCCAGCAGTGTGGACGAGCAGTACTTC.

A remark on this clonotype: With a much larger clone just one base away, this may be a read error. The rearrangement uses TRBV7-9 and TRBJ2-7; D not certain. The CDR3 contains 14 residues. V dropped 3 bases and J dropped 5 bases, with 14 bases sitting between them. Looked up from germline, CDR1 is SEHNR and CDR2 is FQNEAQ (reference sequence). The CDR3 loop is CASSFGVGRDEQYF. For the CDR3, the DNA is TGTGCCAGCAGCTTTGGAGTCGGGCGTGACGAGCAGTACTTC.

This clonotype was seen repeatedly, ten times or more. This chain uses TRBV4-1 with TRBJ2-1, with 8 bases lining up with TRBD1. With 0 bases clipped from V and 5 bases from J, the junction kept 12 bases outside the gene matches. Germline CDR1 is MGHRA and CDR2 is YSYEKL. The CDR3 has 18 amino acids. For the CDR3, the DNA is TGCGCCAGCAGCCAAGATAGGACAGGGCTAGCACGAGACAATGAGCAGTTCTTC. Its translation: CASSQDRTGLARDNEQFF.

This clonotype has a count of ten or more. The chain employs TRBV20-1 and TRBJ2-3; 11 bases line up with TRBD2. The CDR3 has 17 amino acids. In germline, CDR1 is DFQATT, CDR2 SNEGSKA (reference sequence). V lost 6 bases, J lost 2 bases, and 13 bases stayed unmatched. CDR3 nucleotides: TGCAGTGCGATTACCTCGGCTAGCGGGAGGCTCACAGATACGCAGTATTTT. Protein sequence: CSAITSASGRLTDTQYF.

This clonotype was counted ten times or more. CDR3: CSARDEDRGYNEQFF. The DNA of the CDR3 is TGCAGTGCTAGAGATGAGGACAGGGGTTACAATGAGCAGTTCTTC. This chain uses TRBV20-1 with TRBJ2-1; 9 bases match TRBD1. CDR3 length: 15 amino acids. Germline V CDR1 and CDR2: DFQATT, SNEGSKA (reference sequence). J lost 4 bases, V lost 0 bases, and 4 bases had no gene match.

This clonotype occurred once. The DNA for the CDR3 is TGTGCCAGCAGCCAAGGTGGTGGATACGAGCAGTACTTC. Translating gives CASSQGGGYEQYF. The V call is TRBV3-1, the J call TRBJ2-7; D gene uncertain. Trimming stripped 1 base from V and 4 bases from J, with 8 bases between. The germline V gene has CDR1 LGHDT and CDR2 YNNKEL (reference sequence). This CDR3 region has 13 residues.

The chain links TRBV19 to TRBJ2-3, with D perhaps given as TRBD1 or TRBD2 (5 bases each). V lost 0 bases and J lost 2, with 21 bases in between. Looked up from germline, CDR1 is LNHDA and CDR2 is SQIVND (reference sequence). The CDR3 has 19 residues. DNA of the CDR3: TGTGCCAGTAGTATAGACCCGGGACGGGGCCCAATTTTCACAGATACGCAGTATTTT. Its translation is CASSIDPGRGPIFTDTQYF.

On this clonotype: This may arise from a read error, as a much more abundant clone is one base away. V gene TRBV7-6 combines with J gene TRBJ1-5; D gene unclear. CDR3 size: 15 residues. CDR1 and CDR2 (germline): SGHVS, FNYEAQ. CDR3 coding DNA: TGTGCCAGCAGCTTAACTGCGAGGAGCAATCAGCCCCGGCATTTT. The encoded protein is CASSLTARSNQPRHF.

To note about this clonotype: A read error is possible here, since a much larger clone lies one base away. This chain connects TRBV12-3 or TRBV12-4 to TRBJ2-1; weak D call: TRBD2 (5 bases). Trimming pared 5 bases from V and 12 bases from J, leaving 11 bases between. CDR3 length equals 11 residues. This CDR3 reads CASSPGIGQFF. CDR3 nucleotide sequence: TGTGCCAGCAGTCCGGGGATAGGGCAGTTCTTC.

This clonotype appeared many times. This rearrangement joins TRBV7-8 to TRBJ2-2; tentative D call: TRBD2 (6 bases). The CDR3 covers 14 residues. CDR1 is SGHVS, CDR2 FQNEAQ, per germline. Between the trimmed V and J ends, which lost 3 bases and 5 bases, there was a span of 10 bases. CDR3 in DNA: TGTGCCAGCAGCTTTAGGCGGGATACCGGGGAGCTGTTTTTT. It yields the protein CASSFRRDTGELFF.

J is TRBJ2-3 and V is TRBV7-9; no firm D call. CDR3 length: 15 amino acids. Trimming took off 3 bases at V and 0 bases at J, with 10 bases between the two ends. Germline V CDR1 and CDR2: SEHNR, FQNEAQ (reference sequence). DNA of the CDR3: TGTGCCAGCAGCTTCTACCCCCTTAGCACAGATACGCAGTATTTT. Translated, it gives CASSFYPLSTDTQYF.

This clonotype came up a few times. The V call is TRBV24-1, the J call TRBJ2-7, with D unclear. Germline assignment: CDR1 KGHDR and CDR2 SFDVKD. The germline V and J ends were trimmed by 4 bases and 4 bases, with 4 bases remaining between them. This CDR3 spans 11 amino acids. CDR3 region: CATSEGYEQYF. In DNA, the CDR3 is TGTGCCACCAGTGAAGGGTACGAGCAGTACTTC.

The sample holds many counts of this clonotype. The rearrangement links TRBV9 to TRBJ1-2; the D gene is possibly TRBD1 (5 bases). The V and J ends lost 0 bases and 3 bases respectively, with 12 bases between them. Looked up from germline, CDR1 is SGDLS and CDR2 is YYNGEE. The CDR3 is 15 residues long. The CDR3 here is CASSVENGADYGYTF. The CDR3, as DNA: TGTGCCAGCAGCGTAGAAAACGGGGCCGACTATGGCTACACCTTC.